Given below is one T cell receptor beta chain in context. Its specificity is not known. These data belong to a study of Ad26.COV2.S vaccination and SARS-CoV-2 variants. Study-wide results and caveats: The placebo group had lower spike-specific TCR breadth than the vaccine recipients did. Recipients of either vaccine or placebo displayed similar breadth of non-spike TCRs. Reported findings describe substantial breadth in spike-specific CD8+ and CD4+ T cell responses following vaccination.

Assay used: immunoSEQ multiplex PCR; TCRdb lists only in-frame clones, some missing. The sample lists just over 350,000 clones; 92% were seen once. The CDR3 length is 16 residues. The ends lost 0 bases at V and 9 bases at J; junction bases unmatched: 9. Germline V gene sequence: CDR1 SGDLS, CDR2 YYNGEE. The receptor was derived from a human donor who had recovered from COVID-19. The source was peripheral blood, collected after recovery from COVID-19. The chain has TRBV9 and TRBJ2-1, with 10 bases fitting TRBD2. CDR3 bases: TGTGCCAGCAGCGTAGGGCCGAGCGGGGGGGCCACTGAGCAGTTCTTC. Translating gives CASSVGPSGGATEQFF.